This is a list of T cell receptor beta chains from one sample in a study of identifying expanded T cells in peripheral blood. Using immunoSEQ multiplex PCR, the repertoire was profiled, and TCRdb retains in-frame clones only, with some absent. The sample contains more than 75,000 clones, about nine tenths of which appear only once. The sample taken for sequencing was blood. These receptors came from a person aged 18-70 years in good health. Each CDR3 is given with its conserved first and last residue. D genes are given only for firm matches. Clone sizes are given selectively: once, few, many, or a class where the clone is expanded.

cdr3_nt: TGTGCCAGCAGTTGGAACCGGGACAGGGGGCCCACTGAAGCTTTCTTT
cdr3_aa: CASSWNRDRGPTEAFF
v_call: TRBV6-5
clone_size: -
j_call: TRBJ1-1
d_call: TRBD1

cdr3_nt: TGCACCAGCAGCCAAGATCAAGGCGGGAGGTTTCGCTACGAGCAGTACTTC
cdr3_aa: CTSSQDQGGRFRYEQYF
v_call: TRBV1
clone_size: -
j_call: TRBJ2-7
d_call: -

cdr3_nt: TGTGCCAGCACCCACGAGGGACTTAAAGAGACCCAGTACTTC
cdr3_aa: CASTHEGLKETQYF
v_call: TRBV5-6
clone_size: once
j_call: TRBJ2-5
d_call: -

cdr3_nt: TGTGCCAGCAGCCCCCAGGGAGGCCAGCCCCAGCATTTT
cdr3_aa: CASSPQGGQPQHF
v_call: TRBV7-2
clone_size: -
j_call: TRBJ1-5
d_call: -

cdr3_nt: TGCGCCAGCAGCCAAGAAGCGGGGGTAGGAGACGAGCAGTACTTC
cdr3_aa: CASSQEAGVGDEQYF
v_call: TRBV4-1
clone_size: -
j_call: TRBJ2-7
d_call: TRBD2

cdr3_nt: TGTGCCAGCAGCCACTGGGACAGCCAAGAGACCCAGTACTTC
cdr3_aa: CASSHWDSQETQYF
v_call: TRBV7-8
clone_size: -
j_call: TRBJ2-5
d_call: TRBD1

cdr3_nt: TGCGCCAGCAGCAAGACCGCCCGAACAGATACGCAGTATTTT
cdr3_aa: CASSKTARTDTQYF
v_call: TRBV5-1
clone_size: -
j_call: TRBJ2-3
d_call: -

cdr3_nt: TGTGCCAGCAGCCAGTTCACAGGGGTGGGGAATCAGCCCCAGCATTTT
cdr3_aa: CASSQFTGVGNQPQHF
v_call: TRBV11-2
clone_size: -
j_call: TRBJ1-5
d_call: TRBD1

cdr3_nt: TGTGCCAGCAGCGTAGTGGGTACAGCGAACACCGGGGAGCTGTTTTTT
cdr3_aa: CASSVVGTANTGELFF
v_call: TRBV9
clone_size: -
j_call: TRBJ2-2
d_call: -

cdr3_nt: TGTGCCAGCAGCCAAGAAGGGCTGGACACCGGGGAGCTGTTTTTT
cdr3_aa: CASSQEGLDTGELFF
v_call: TRBV4-2
clone_size: few
j_call: TRBJ2-2
d_call: -

cdr3_nt: TGTGCCAGCAGTTTGGCCGACAGGGAGGTGGGGGAGCAGTACTTC
cdr3_aa: CASSLADREVGEQYF
v_call: TRBV28
clone_size: -
j_call: TRBJ2-7
d_call: -

cdr3_nt: TGCGCCAGCAGCCAAGCGCGGGGACACGGCACAGATACGCAGTATTTT
cdr3_aa: CASSQARGHGTDTQYF
v_call: TRBV4-3
clone_size: -
j_call: TRBJ2-3
d_call: -

cdr3_nt: TGTGCCAGCAGTTTAACTAGCGGGGGAACAGATACGCAGTATTTT
cdr3_aa: CASSLTSGGTDTQYF
v_call: TRBV27
clone_size: -
j_call: TRBJ2-3
d_call: TRBD2

cdr3_nt: TGTGCCAGCAGTGACTCCCCGGGTGGGCAGCCCCAGCATTTT
cdr3_aa: CASSDSPGGQPQHF
v_call: TRBV6-4
clone_size: -
j_call: TRBJ1-5
d_call: -

cdr3_nt: TGTGCCAGCAGCTCACGACAGGGTCCCTACGAGCAGTACTTC
cdr3_aa: CASSSRQGPYEQYF
v_call: TRBV7-3
clone_size: -
j_call: TRBJ2-7
d_call: TRBD1

cdr3_nt: TGCGCCAGCAGCCAAGGCAGGGCCACCGGGGAGCTGTTTTTT
cdr3_aa: CASSQGRATGELFF
v_call: TRBV4-1
clone_size: once
j_call: TRBJ2-2
d_call: -

cdr3_nt: TGCAGTGCTAGAGATCCCCTGTCGCGCTTC
cdr3_aa: CSARDPLSRF
v_call: TRBV20-1
clone_size: few
j_call: TRBJ2-7
d_call: -

cdr3_nt: TGTGCCAGCAGTTCGCCTGACAGGGGGGCCCGGTATGGCTACACCTTC
cdr3_aa: CASSSPDRGARYGYTF
v_call: TRBV28
clone_size: -
j_call: TRBJ1-2
d_call: TRBD1